These 23 T cell receptor beta chains originate from one sample sequenced in a study of T cell responses to AZD1222 COVID-19 vaccine. The repertoire was sequenced with immunoSEQ multiplex PCR; TCRdb's copy has only in-frame clones and lacks some. The table includes some 130,000 clones, 84% detected once. Specimen: peripheral blood, collected on day 0 of AZD1222 vaccination. The receptor source for this set is an adult in good health.

The J gene is TRBJ1-2, the V gene TRBV12-3 or TRBV12-4; D is unresolved. The V gene lost 6 bases and the J gene lost 7 bases, with 15 bases spanning the gap. The length of the CDR3 is 13 residues. CDR3 region: CASRTNIGFGYTF. The CDR3 coding sequence is TGTGCCAGCAGGACTAATATTGGGTTTGGCTACACCTTC.

The rearrangement joins TRBV6-5 to TRBJ1-5; D ambiguous. Germline V gene sequence: CDR1 MNHEY, CDR2 SVGAGI. Trimming took 6 bases from V and 3 from J, leaving 12 bases between them. CDR3 length: 14 amino acids. CDR3 nucleotides: TGTGCCAGCAGGGCAACAGTTTCCAATCAGCCCCAGCATTTT. This codes for CASRATVSNQPQHF.

The CDR3 DNA reads TGTGCCAGTAGTATAGACCCGGGAAAGGGCACTGAAGCTTTCTTT. Translated: CASSIDPGKGTEAFF. V gene TRBV19 combines with J gene TRBJ1-1, with D unclear. This CDR3 is built from 15 residues. Trimming left V 0 bases short and J 4 bases short, with 12 bases between. Germline V CDR1 and CDR2: LNHDA, SQIVND (reference sequence).

The gene calls are TRBV27 and TRBJ1-6, with a weak D call TRBD1 (6 bases). The V gene lost 2 bases and the J gene lost 10 bases, with 15 bases spanning the gap. The CDR3 spans 15 residues. Germline lookup yields CDR1 MNHEY and CDR2 SMNVEV (reference sequence). This chain's CDR3 is CASSLNSGVGSPLHF. In DNA form, the CDR3 reads TGTGCCAGCAGTTTAAACTCAGGGGTTGGCTCACCCCTCCACTTT.

CDR3 DNA: TGTGCCAGCAGCCAAGACAGGGGGATTGCAACTAATGAAAAACTGTTTTTT. It specifies CASSQDRGIATNEKLFF. The rearrangement links TRBV3-1 (or the pseudogene TRBV3-2) to TRBJ1-4; 7 positions agree with TRBD1. This CDR3 has 17 amino acids. Germline V gene data show CDR1 as LGHDT and CDR2 as YNNKEL (reference sequence). V gave up 0 bases and J gave up 0 bases; unmatched junction bases: 4.

The genes are TRBV2 and TRBJ1-3; D gene uncertain. V lost 8 bases, J lost 4 bases, and 18 bases lay in between. The length of the CDR3 is 15 residues. Germline assignment: CDR1 SNHLY and CDR2 FYNNEI. The CDR3 loop is CASLKDIRLGNTIYF. The CDR3 bases are TGTGCCAGCCTAAAAGACATCAGGCTGGGAAACACCATATATTTT.

V gene TRBV28 combines with J gene TRBJ1-5; 10 nucleotides agree with TRBD1. The ends lost 9 bases at V and 6 bases at J; junction bases unmatched: 5. This CDR3 is built from 13 residues. Germline lookup yields CDR1 MDHEN and CDR2 SYDVKM. The CDR3 nucleotides are TGTGCCAGTGGACAGGGGGTAGGTCAGCCCCAGCATTTT. Protein: CASGQGVGQPQHF.

The rearrangement joins TRBV19 to TRBJ2-5, with 10 bases lining up with TRBD1. This CDR3 has 14 amino acids. Per germline, CDR1 LNHDA and CDR2 SQIVND (reference sequence). J was trimmed by 4 bases and V by 7 bases; bases with no gene match: 6. The CDR3 spells CASNPDRGRETQYF. As DNA, the CDR3 is TGTGCCAGTAATCCCGACAGGGGGCGAGAGACCCAGTACTTC.

The table lists this clone with a few counts. The V gene is TRBV28, the J gene TRBJ2-6; D not certain. Germline-derived CDR1 and CDR2 are MDHEN and SYDVKM. The CDR3 extends over 16 amino acids. Trimming took 2 bases from V and 0 from J, leaving 8 bases between them. The CDR3 loop reads CASSLSDGSGANVLTF. The CDR3 DNA follows: TGTGCCAGCAGTTTAAGTGACGGCTCTGGGGCCAACGTCCTGACTTTC. Complete variable domain (other parts from reference TRBV28 and TRBJ2-6): DVKVTQSSRYLVKRTGEKVFLECVQDMDHENMFWYRQDPGLGLRLIYFSYDVKMKEKGDIPEGYSVSREKKERFSLILESASTNQTSMYLCASSLSDGSGANVLTFGAGSRLTVL.

The J gene is TRBJ1-1, the V gene TRBV18; D gene uncertain. Trimming removed 5 bases from V and 1 base from J, with 11 bases in between. The CDR3 totals 14 residues. Germline CDR1 is KGHSH and CDR2 is LQKENI. The CDR3 here is CASSASQTNTEAFF. For the CDR3, the DNA is TGTGCCAGCTCAGCATCACAGACGAACACTGAAGCTTTCTTT.

The chain couples TRBV18 to TRBJ1-3, with 7 bases identical to TRBD1. The length of the CDR3 is 17 residues. The J segment lost 0 bases and the V segment lost 3 bases, leaving 8 bases of the junction unmatched. CDR1 and CDR2 from the germline V gene are KGHSH and LQKENI. CDR3: CASSPLPGQSSGNTIYF. As DNA, the CDR3 is TGTGCCAGCTCACCTCTACCGGGACAGAGCTCTGGAAACACCATATATTTT.

The table lists this clone with a count of one. The V and J genes are TRBV27 and TRBJ1-2, with D unclear. The CDR3 has 14 amino acids. V was clipped by 0 bases and J by 7 bases, with 12 bases between them. Per germline, CDR1 MNHEY and CDR2 SMNVEV (reference sequence). DNA for the CDR3: TGTGCCAGCAGTTTATCTTTTTCAGACCTTGGCTACACCTTC. Translating it yields CASSLSFSDLGYTF.

Only a few counts were recorded for this clone. V and J are TRBV28 and TRBJ1-5; D not certain. The CDR3 covers 13 residues. V was shortened by 7 bases and J by 7 bases, with 14 bases between the two germline ends. Germline values: CDR1 MDHEN, CDR2 SYDVKM. The CDR3 DNA sequence: TGTGCCAGCACCGGAACCCTTAGGCAGCCCCAGCATTTT. Translated: CASTGTLRQPQHF.

The V gene is TRBV5-1, the J gene TRBJ2-7; D is unresolved. Germline loops: CDR1 SGHRS, CDR2 YFSETQ. This CDR3 region has 12 residues. The V end lost 0 bases, the J end lost 7 bases, and 8 bases lay between the germline ends. CDR3 DNA: TGCGCCAGCAGCTTGGACAAGGTTGAGCAGTACTTC. Residues: CASSLDKVEQYF.

This chain joins TRBV18 and TRBJ1-2; D is unresolved. The germline V and J ends were trimmed by 2 bases and 1 base, with 14 bases remaining between them. In germline, CDR1 is KGHSH, CDR2 LQKENI. The CDR3 covers 16 residues. In DNA form, the CDR3 reads TGTGCCAGCTCACCAATAGAGTCGCAAATTAACTATGGCTACACCTTC. Protein sequence: CASSPIESQINYGYTF.

The chain links TRBV3-1 (or the pseudogene TRBV3-2) to TRBJ2-6; no clear D. The CDR3 loop spans 14 amino acids. Between the trimmed V and J ends, which lost 4 bases and 4 bases, there was a span of 8 bases. The germline gives CDR1 LGHDT, CDR2 YNNKEL (reference sequence). The CDR3 DNA is TGTGCCAGCAGCCGACAAAGAGGGGCCAACGTCCTGACTTTC. Translation gives CASSRQRGANVLTF.

The chain has TRBV7-9 and TRBJ1-1; D call uncertain. The length of the CDR3 is 13 residues. Germline assignment: CDR1 SEHNR and CDR2 FQNEAQ (reference sequence). V dropped 4 bases and J dropped 8 bases, with 14 bases sitting between them. The CDR3 protein is CASSSREAAEAFF. The CDR3 region has the DNA TGTGCCAGCAGCTCTCGGGAGGCAGCGGAAGCTTTCTTT.

The genes are TRBV12-5 and TRBJ1-2, with 9 bases that match TRBD1. This CDR3 contains 13 residues. From germline, CDR1 is LGHNT and CDR2 FRNRAP. With V trimmed by 1 base and J by 13 bases, 7 bases remained unmatched. CDR3 residues: CASGLAVTGGITF. The CDR3 DNA sequence: TGTGCTAGTGGTTTGGCCGTAACAGGGGGCATCACCTTC.

The chain joins TRBV5-1 to TRBJ2-2; possibly TRBD1 for D (7 bases). This CDR3 has 15 amino acids. The V gene lost 5 bases and the J gene lost 5 bases, with 16 bases spanning the gap. Germline CDR1 SGHRS, CDR2 YFSETQ. The CDR3 here is CASSKGGAGTGELFF. As DNA, the CDR3 is TGCGCCAGCAGTAAAGGGGGCGCGGGGACCGGGGAGCTGTTTTTT.

The J gene is TRBJ1-1, the V gene TRBV18, with TRBD1 identical over 8 bases. Trimming removed 3 bases from V and 1 base from J; junction bases left unmatched: 1. CDR3 size: 14 residues. Germline V gene data show CDR1 as KGHSH and CDR2 as LQKENI. The CDR3 DNA is TGTGCCAGCTCACCGGGGACAGGGAACACTGAAGCTTTCTTT. Its protein product is CASSPGTGNTEAFF. The full variable domain, rest sourced from reference TRBV18 and TRBJ1-1, is NAGVMQNPRHLVRRRGQEARLRCSPMKGHSHVYWYRQLPEEGLKFMVYLQKENIIDESGMPKERFSAEFPKEGPSILRIQQVVRGDSAAYFCASSPGTGNTEAFFGQGTRLTVV.

This clone was detected once. The CDR3 is CASTFTGGSGSYEQYF. CDR3 DNA sequence: TGTGCCAGCACCTTTACCGGGGGTAGCGGTTCCTACGAGCAGTACTTC. The chain links TRBV28 to TRBJ2-7; the D gene is possibly TRBD2 (6 bases). Per the germline V gene, CDR1 is MDHEN and CDR2 is SYDVKM. Trimming cost V 7 bases and J 1 base, with 20 bases left between them. The CDR3 has 16 amino acids. The complete variable domain, with remaining parts taken from reference TRBV28 and TRBJ2-7, reads DVKVTQSSRYLVKRTGEKVFLECVQDMDHENMFWYRQDPGLGLRLIYFSYDVKMKEKGDIPEGYSVSREKKERFSLILESASTNQTSMYLCASTFTGGSGSYEQYFGPGTRLTVT.

This chain links TRBV6-2 or TRBV6-3 with TRBJ2-1, with 8 bases lining up with TRBD2. The V segment lost 5 bases and the J segment 3 bases; nucleotides outside the gene matches: 9. The germline CDR1 and CDR2 sequences are MNHEY and SVGEGT. The CDR3 has 16 amino acids. In nucleotides, the CDR3 is TGTGCCAGCAGTACCCGAAGCGGGGGACTCTACAATGAGCAGTTCTTC. This encodes CASSTRSGGLYNEQFF.

In DNA, the CDR3 is TGTGCCAGCAGTCCCAGGGAAGGACAGTACTACGAGCAGTACTTC. As protein: CASSPREGQYYEQYF. This chain uses TRBV7-9 with TRBJ2-7, with D maybe TRBD1 (6 bases). V dropped 6 bases and J dropped 3 bases, with 18 bases sitting between them. Germline V gene sequence: CDR1 SEHNR, CDR2 FQNEAQ (reference sequence). This CDR3 has 15 residues.